This TCR beta chain originates from a study of identical twins. Study-wide points: Clonotypes of the beta chain that were abundant in cord blood carried fewer insertions (memory repertoires showed none).

This clonotype has more than one count but fewer than ten. Its antigen is not known. Using its own MiXCR run on the 5' RACE reads, TCRdb lists one record per CDR3 protein. Among 650,000 to 800,000 distinct CDR3 sequences listed, around 8.6% were seen once. This same sample was also taken into another study, of yellow fever vaccine responses in identical twins.

This sequence was found in a woman younger than 35 in good health. Sequenced material: PBMCs.

Written as DNA, the CDR3 is TGTGCCAGCAGTTTATCTAGCTGGGGGGCAGATACGCAGTATTTT. Protein product: CASSLSSWGADTQYF. This chain uses TRBV12-3 or TRBV12-4 with TRBJ2-3; tentatively, D is TRBD2 (6 bases). The CDR3 is made up of 15 amino acids. V gave up 2 bases and J gave up 4 bases, with 13 bases separating them.